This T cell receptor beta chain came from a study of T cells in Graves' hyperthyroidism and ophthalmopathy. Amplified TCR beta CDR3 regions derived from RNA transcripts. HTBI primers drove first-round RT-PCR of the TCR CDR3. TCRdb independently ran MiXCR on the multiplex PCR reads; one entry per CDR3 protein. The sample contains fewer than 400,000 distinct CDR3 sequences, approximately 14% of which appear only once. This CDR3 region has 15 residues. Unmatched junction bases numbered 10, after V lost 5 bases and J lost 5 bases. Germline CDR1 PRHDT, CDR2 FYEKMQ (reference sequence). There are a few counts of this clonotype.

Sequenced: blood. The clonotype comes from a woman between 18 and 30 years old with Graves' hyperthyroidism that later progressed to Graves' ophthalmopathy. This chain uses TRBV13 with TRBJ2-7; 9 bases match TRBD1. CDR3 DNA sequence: TGTGCCAGCAGCCAAACGGGACAGGGAACCCACGAGCAGTACTTC. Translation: CASSQTGQGTHEQYF.